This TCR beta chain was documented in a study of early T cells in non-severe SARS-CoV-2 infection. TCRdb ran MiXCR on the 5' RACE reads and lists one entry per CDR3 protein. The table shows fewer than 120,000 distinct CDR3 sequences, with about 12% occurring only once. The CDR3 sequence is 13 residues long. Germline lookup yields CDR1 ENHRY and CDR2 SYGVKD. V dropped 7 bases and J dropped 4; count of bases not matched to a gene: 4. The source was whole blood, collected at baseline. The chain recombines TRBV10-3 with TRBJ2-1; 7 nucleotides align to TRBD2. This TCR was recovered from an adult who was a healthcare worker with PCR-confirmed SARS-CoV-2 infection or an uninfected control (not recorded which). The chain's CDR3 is CAINSGLYNEQFF. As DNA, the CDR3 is TGTGCCATCAATAGCGGGTTATACAATGAGCAGTTCTTC.